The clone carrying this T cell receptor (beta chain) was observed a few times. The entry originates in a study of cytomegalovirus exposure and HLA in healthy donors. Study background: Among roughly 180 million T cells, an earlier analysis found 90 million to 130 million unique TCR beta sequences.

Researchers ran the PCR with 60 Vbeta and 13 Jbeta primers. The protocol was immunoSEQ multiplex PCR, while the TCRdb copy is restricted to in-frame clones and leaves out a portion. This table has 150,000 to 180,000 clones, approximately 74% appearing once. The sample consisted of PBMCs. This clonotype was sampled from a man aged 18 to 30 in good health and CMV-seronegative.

In DNA, the CDR3 is TGCGCCAGCAGCCAAGACCGGAGCTCTGGAAACACCATATATTTT. Protein product: CASSQDRSSGNTIYF. V gene TRBV4-1 combines with J gene TRBJ1-3; D is unclear. The CDR3 is 15 residues long. Between the trimmed V and J ends, which lost 0 bases and 0 bases, there was a span of 6 bases. The V gene's germline CDR1 is MGHRA and CDR2 YSYEKL.